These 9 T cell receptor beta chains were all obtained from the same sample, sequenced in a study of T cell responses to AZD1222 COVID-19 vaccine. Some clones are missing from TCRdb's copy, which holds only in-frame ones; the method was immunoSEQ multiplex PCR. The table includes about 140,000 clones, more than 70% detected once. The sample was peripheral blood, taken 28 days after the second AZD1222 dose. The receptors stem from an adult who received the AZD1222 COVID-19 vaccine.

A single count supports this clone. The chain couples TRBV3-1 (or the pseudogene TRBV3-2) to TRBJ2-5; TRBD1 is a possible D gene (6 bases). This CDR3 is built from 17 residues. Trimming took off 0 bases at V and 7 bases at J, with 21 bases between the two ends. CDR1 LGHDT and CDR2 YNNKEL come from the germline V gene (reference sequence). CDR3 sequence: CASSQDFLSVGAGTQYF. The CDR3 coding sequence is TGTGCCAGCAGCCAAGATTTCCTCAGCGTGGGGGCCGGGACCCAGTACTTC.

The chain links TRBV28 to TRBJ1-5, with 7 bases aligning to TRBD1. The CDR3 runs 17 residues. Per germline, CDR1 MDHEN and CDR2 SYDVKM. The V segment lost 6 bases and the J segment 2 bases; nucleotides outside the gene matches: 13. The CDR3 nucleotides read TGTGCCAGCAGGCGGGGGGCTTACAGGGGTCGCAATCAGCCCCAGCATTTT. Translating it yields CASRRGAYRGRNQPQHF.

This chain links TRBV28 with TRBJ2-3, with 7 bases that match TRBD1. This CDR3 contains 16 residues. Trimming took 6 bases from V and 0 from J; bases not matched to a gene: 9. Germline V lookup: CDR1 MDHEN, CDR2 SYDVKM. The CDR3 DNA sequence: TGTGCCAGCAGCTATGACAGGGCATCTAGCACAGATACGCAGTATTTT. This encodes CASSYDRASSTDTQYF. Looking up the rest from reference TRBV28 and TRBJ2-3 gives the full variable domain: DVKVTQSSRYLVKRTGEKVFLECVQDMDHENMFWYRQDPGLGLRLIYFSYDVKMKEKGDIPEGYSVSREKKERFSLILESASTNQTSMYLCASSYDRASSTDTQYFGPGTRLTVL.

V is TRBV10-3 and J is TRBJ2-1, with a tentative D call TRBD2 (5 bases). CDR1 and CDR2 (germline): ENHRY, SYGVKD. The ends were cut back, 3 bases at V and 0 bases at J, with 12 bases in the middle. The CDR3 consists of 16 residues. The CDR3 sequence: CAISEKDSSSYNEQFF. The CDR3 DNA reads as TGTGCCATCAGTGAAAAGGACTCAAGCTCCTACAATGAGCAGTTCTTC.

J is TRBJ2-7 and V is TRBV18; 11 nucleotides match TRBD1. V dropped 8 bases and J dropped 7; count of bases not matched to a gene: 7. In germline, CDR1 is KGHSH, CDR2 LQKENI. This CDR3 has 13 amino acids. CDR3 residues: CASTGTGGREQYF. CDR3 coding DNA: TGTGCCAGCACCGGGACAGGGGGGCGGGAGCAGTACTTC.

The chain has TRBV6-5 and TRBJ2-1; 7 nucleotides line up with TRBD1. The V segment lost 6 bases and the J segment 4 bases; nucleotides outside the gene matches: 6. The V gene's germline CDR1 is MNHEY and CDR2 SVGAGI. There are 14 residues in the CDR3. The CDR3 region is CASRQGQSYNEQFF. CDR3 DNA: TGTGCCAGCAGGCAGGGACAGTCATACAATGAGCAGTTCTTC.

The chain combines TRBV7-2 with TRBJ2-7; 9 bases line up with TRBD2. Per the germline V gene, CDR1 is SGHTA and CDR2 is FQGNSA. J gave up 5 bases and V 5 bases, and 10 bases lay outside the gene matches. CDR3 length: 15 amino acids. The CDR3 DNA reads TGTGCCAGCAGCATAGGGACTAGCTCTTTGGACGAGCAGTACTTC. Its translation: CASSIGTSSLDEQYF.

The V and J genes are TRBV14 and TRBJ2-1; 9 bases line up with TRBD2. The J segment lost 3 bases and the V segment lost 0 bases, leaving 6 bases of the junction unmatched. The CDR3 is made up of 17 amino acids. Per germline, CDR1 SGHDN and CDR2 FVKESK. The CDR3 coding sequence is TGTGCCAGCAGCCAAGACTTAGCGGGAGTGTACTACAATGAGCAGTTCTTC. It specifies CASSQDLAGVYYNEQFF.

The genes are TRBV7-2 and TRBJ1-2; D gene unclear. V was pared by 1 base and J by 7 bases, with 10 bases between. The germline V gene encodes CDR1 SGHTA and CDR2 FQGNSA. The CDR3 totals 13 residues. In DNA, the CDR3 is TGTGCCAGCAGCTTAGGCCGCAGGTCTGGCTACACCTTC. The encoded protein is CASSLGRRSGYTF. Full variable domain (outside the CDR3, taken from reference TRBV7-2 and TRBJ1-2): GAGVSQSPSNKVTEKGKDVELRCDPISGHTALYWYRQSLGQGLEFLIYFQGNSAPDKSGLPSDRFSAERTGGSVSTLTIQRTQQEDSAVYLCASSLGRRSGYTFGSGTRLTVV.